The rows below give T cell receptor beta chains drawn from one sample of a study of T cells in Graves' hyperthyroidism and ophthalmopathy. MiXCR was run by TCRdb on the multiplex PCR reads, yielding one entry per CDR3 protein. This table has over 500,000 distinct CDR3 sequences, over 15% appearing once. Sequencing was carried out using blood. All receptors come from a woman aged 18-29 years with Graves' ophthalmopathy. Each CDR3 is given with its conserved first and last residue. A D gene is named only where the DNA matches it firmly. For some rows the clone size is stated as once, few or many, or as a class when expanded; others skip it.

clone_size,d_call,j_call,v_call,cdr3_nt,cdr3_aa
many,TRBD2,TRBJ2-1,TRBV28,TGTGCCAGCAGTCCCGGGACTAGCGGGGCCAACGTCTACAATGAGCAGTTCTTC,CASSPGTSGANVYNEQFF
NA,TRBD2,TRBJ2-2,TRBV5-1,TGCGCCAGCAGCCAACGCGGGAGGGACACCGGGGAGCTGTTTTTT,CASSQRGRDTGELFF
NA,NA,TRBJ1-4,TRBV15,TGTGCCACCGGAACAGCCGCAACTAATGAAAAACTGTTTTTT,CATGTAATNEKLFF
NA,NA,TRBJ2-7,TRBV7-9,TGTGCCAGCAGCTCGTCCGGGGGCCACGAGCAGTACTTC,CASSSSGGHEQYF
NA,NA,TRBJ1-1,TRBV19,TGTGCCAGTAGTATCAGGCAGGAGAACACTGAAGCTTTCTTT,CASSIRQENTEAFF
many,NA,TRBJ2-1,TRBV27,TGTGCCAGCAGGGAAGCAGGGAATGAGCAGTTCTTC,CASREAGNEQFF
many,TRBD2,TRBJ2-7,TRBV12-3/TRBV12-4,TGTGCCAGCAGTTTGGGGACTAGCGGGATCTACGAGCAGTACTTC,CASSLGTSGIYEQYF
few,TRBD2,TRBJ2-3,TRBV7-3,TGTGCCAGCAGTTACTCTCTTCGTGTAGCGGGAGGCGACACGCAGTATTTT,CASSYSLRVAGGDTQYF
NA,NA,TRBJ1-6,TRBV19,TGTGCCAGCAGGGTACTGGTTAACTCCTATAATTCACCCCTCCACTTT,CASRVLVNSYNSPLHF
many,TRBD2,TRBJ2-1,TRBV12-5,TGTGCTAGTGGTTTGTCGGTAGCGGGGGCCCATGAGCAGTTCTTC,CASGLSVAGAHEQFF
NA,NA,TRBJ1-1,TRBV28,TGTGCCAGCATCTCTCCGGGGGGCTACACTGAAGCTTTCTTT,CASISPGGYTEAFF
many,TRBD1,TRBJ1-1,TRBV20-1,TGCAGTGCTAGAGATCTGTGGACAGGGGCCACTGAAGCTTTCTTT,CSARDLWTGATEAFF
few,TRBD2,TRBJ2-5,TRBV20-1,TGCAGTGCTAGAGTCGGGACTAGGCGGGAGACCCAGTACTTC,CSARVGTRRETQYF
many,TRBD1,TRBJ2-5,TRBV12-3/TRBV12-4,TGTGCCAGCAGTGCGGGGACAGGGGGACACAATCTAGAGACCCAGTACTTC,CASSAGTGGHNLETQYF
NA,NA,TRBJ1-2,TRBV5-5,TGTGCCAGCAGCTTGGGCACACGGGGTGGCTACACCTTC,CASSLGTRGGYTF